This T cell receptor beta chain came from a study of graft-versus-host responses after intestinal transplantation. Only in-frame clones appear in the TCRdb table, and some are missing; sequencing was by immunoSEQ multiplex PCR. The data contain about 88,000 clones, roughly 90% of them singletons. The length of the CDR3 is 17 residues. Germline-derived CDR1 and CDR2 are KGHSH and LQKENI. J gave up 4 bases and V 1 base, and 8 bases lay outside the gene matches. Only one count was recorded for this clone. What it recognizes is unknown. Study results and limitations: HvG clone declines early post-transplant were associated with peak circulating GvH levels. Where graft-donor T cell macrochimerism was present, patients had high graft-versus-host to host-versus-graft clonal ratios in allografts.

The source is a human donor who received an intestinal transplant. Sample: unstimulated CD4+ T cells sorted from spleen or lymph node cells, taken before intestinal transplant. This chain joins TRBV18 and TRBJ2-2, with 8 bases identical to TRBD1. CDR3 sequence: CASSPRQGASPTGELFF. CDR3 coding DNA: TGTGCCAGCTCACCACGGCAGGGGGCGTCCCCCACCGGGGAGCTGTTTTTT.